This T cell receptor beta chain originates from a study of metastatic and nonmetastatic thyroid tumors. Overall study: Repertoires from blood and tumor or nodule tissue of malignant and benign thyroid patients were compared.

The CDR3 totals 15 residues. With 11 bases removed from V and 0 bases from J, the gap between germline ends came to 17 bases. The germline CDR1 and CDR2 sequences are MNHNS and SASEGT. Thyroid surgery took place with no prior treatment in any patient. The table lists this clone with a few counts. Original handling: Using the CDR3 differences seen across clinicopathological groups, the authors built a distant-metastasis classifier for papillary thyroid cancer, which was meant to discriminate distant-metastatic patients. TCRdb reprocessed the PCR reads via MiXCR. TCRdb, rather than the study authors, made the V and J calls. Altogether around 19,000 clones are present, approximately 40% being singletons, with the ten largest covering around 30%.

Sequences were obtained from tumor tissue. This receptor was obtained from a female donor with papillary thyroid cancer or a benign thyroid nodule (not recorded which). Some clones in this sample may be carry-over from other donors' samples. The gene calls are TRBV6-1 and TRBJ2-1; weak D call: TRBD2 (6 bases). CDR3 protein: CASDLDGSSYNEQFF. The CDR3 DNA reads TGTGCCTCCGACCTGGACGGGAGCTCCTACAATGAGCAGTTCTTC.